These T cell receptor beta chains were read from a single sample in a study of blood T cell repertoires in COVID-19. The assay was immunoSEQ multiplex PCR, and TCRdb's table has in-frame clones only and misses some. The sample has around 40,000 clones, around 83% seen once; the top ten hold approximately 44%. The material sequenced was peripheral blood. These receptors all stem from a woman of 80 years or more with active or convalescent COVID-19. Each CDR3 is given with its conserved first and last residue. The D gene is left open where the match is weak. A row's size may be missing; if present it is once, few, many or a size class.

>NA|TRBJ2-1|NA|TRBV24-1
CATSQDSPVYNEQFF
TGTGCCACCAGTCAAGACAGCCCTGTTTACAATGAGCAGTTCTTC
>NA|TRBJ1-1|NA|TRBV28
CASEQQWANTEAFF
TGTGCCAGCGAGCAACAGTGGGCGAACACTGAAGCTTTCTTT
>NA|TRBJ1-1|once|TRBV4-2
CASSQDPSSNLEAFF
TGTGCCAGCAGCCAAGATCCTAGTAGTAATCTTGAAGCTTTCTTT
>TRBD2|TRBJ2-1|NA|TRBV2
CASSEREWFNEQFF
TGTGCCAGCAGTGAGCGGGAGTGGTTCAATGAGCAGTTCTTC
>NA|TRBJ2-7|NA|TRBV10-3
CAISDDTFDEQYF
TGTGCCATCAGTGATGACACCTTTGACGAGCAGTACTTC
>TRBD2|TRBJ2-3|NA|TRBV3-1/TRBV3-2
CASSQGPLELAGYTTDTQYF
TGTGCCAGCAGCCAAGGCCCGTTGGAACTAGCGGGCTATACCACAGATACGCAGTATTTT
>TRBD1|TRBJ2-5|NA|TRBV7-9
CASSPQTGGETQYF
TGTGCCAGCAGCCCTCAGACAGGGGGAGAGACCCAGTACTTC
>TRBD1|TRBJ2-5|NA|TRBV11-2
CASSLQDRVWETQYF
TGTGCCAGCAGCTTACAGGACAGGGTATGGGAGACCCAGTACTTC
>NA|TRBJ1-6|once|TRBV2
CASSDQPGISYNSPLHF
TGTGCCAGCAGCGACCAACCAGGAATCTCCTATAATTCACCCCTCCACTTT
>NA|TRBJ1-2|NA|TRBV7-2
CASSDVGGYTF
TGTGCCAGCAGCGATGTCGGTGGCTACACCTTC
>TRBD1|TRBJ2-1|NA|TRBV7-3
CASSLGTGRNEQFF
TGTGCCAGCAGCCTCGGGACAGGTAGGAATGAGCAGTTCTTC
>TRBD1|TRBJ1-4|NA|TRBV5-4
CASSRGTGYNEKLFF
TGTGCCAGCAGCCGAGGGACAGGTTATAATGAAAAACTGTTTTTT
>NA|TRBJ1-5|NA|TRBV3-1/TRBV3-2
CASSQGGDQPQHF
TGTGCCAGCAGCCAGGGAGGAGATCAGCCCCAGCATTTT
>TRBD1|TRBJ1-1|NA|TRBV5-1
CASSSSGTADEAFF
TGCGCCAGCAGCTCATCCGGGACAGCAGACGAGGCTTTCTTT
>TRBD1|TRBJ2-5|NA|TRBV27
CASSFDREHSQYF
TGTGCCAGCAGTTTCGACAGGGAACACTCCCAGTACTTC
>TRBD2|TRBJ2-2|NA|TRBV10-3
CAIPTGRTSGNTGELFF
TGTGCCATCCCCACGGGGCGGACTAGCGGGAACACCGGGGAGCTGTTTTTT
>NA|TRBJ1-2|NA|TRBV28
CASSRSGAGNYGYTF
TGTGCCAGCAGTCGATCTGGGGCTGGGAACTATGGCTACACCTTC
>TRBD2|TRBJ2-7|once|TRBV25-1
CASSVRTSGSYEQYF
TGTGCCAGCAGTGTACGGACTAGCGGGAGTTACGAGCAGTACTTC
>TRBD2|TRBJ2-1|NA|TRBV4-1
CASSLAGPAFNEQFF
TGCGCCAGCAGCCTAGCGGGCCCCGCGTTCAATGAGCAGTTCTTC
>NA|TRBJ1-1|once|TRBV5-1
CASSGLQVPGEAFF
TGCGCCAGCAGCGGCCTGCAGGTCCCAGGGGAAGCTTTCTTT
>NA|TRBJ2-3|many|TRBV24-1
CATSDLRFGGTDTQYF
TGTGCCACCAGTGATTTGAGATTCGGGGGTACAGATACGCAGTATTTT
>NA|TRBJ2-5|NA|TRBV9
CASSTEQGSGETQYF
TGTGCCAGCAGCACTGAACAGGGTTCGGGGGAGACCCAGTACTTC
>TRBD1|TRBJ1-2|NA|TRBV5-1
CASSLGQGGFGYGYTF
TGCGCCAGCAGCCTGGGACAGGGAGGTTTCGGGTATGGCTACACCTTC
>NA|TRBJ1-6|NA|TRBV19
CASSLLAKGGGSPLHF
TGTGCCAGTAGCCTACTTGCAAAGGGAGGTGGGTCACCCCTCCACTTT
>TRBD1|TRBJ1-1|NA|TRBV18
CASSLGDRGLGTEAFF
TGTGCCAGCTCACTAGGGGACAGGGGGCTGGGGACTGAAGCTTTCTTT
>NA|TRBJ1-5|NA|TRBV7-2
CASSNTNQPQHF
TGTGCCAGCAGCAACACCAATCAGCCCCAGCATTTT
>TRBD1|TRBJ1-2|few|TRBV19
CASSTHQGALGYTF
TGTGCCAGTAGTACACACCAGGGGGCACTTGGCTACACCTTC
>NA|TRBJ2-7|NA|TRBV7-2
CASSLNQGVYEQYF
TGTGCCAGCAGCTTAAATCAGGGTGTCTACGAGCAGTACTTC
>NA|TRBJ1-3|NA|TRBV30
CAWNERGFSGNTIYF
TGTGCCTGGAATGAGAGGGGGTTCTCTGGAAACACCATATATTTT
>NA|TRBJ2-5|NA|TRBV7-3
CASSRSNGNQETQYF
TGTGCCAGCAGCAGAAGTAACGGGAACCAAGAGACCCAGTACTTC
>NA|TRBJ1-6|NA|TRBV4-1
CASSQEIRTANNSPLHF
TGCGCCAGCAGCCAAGAAATCCGGACAGCTAATAATTCACCCCTCCACTTT
>NA|TRBJ1-4|NA|TRBV6-6
CASSYPSAREKLFF
TGTGCCAGCAGTTACCCTTCTGCGCGGGAAAAACTGTTTTTT